This passage covers 9 T cell receptor beta chains from one sample sequenced in a study of blood T cell repertoires in COVID-19. Libraries were prepared by immunoSEQ multiplex PCR; TCRdb keeps only in-frame clonotypes and omits some of them. The sample has about 210,000 clones; about 91% are singletons. The source material was peripheral blood. The receptors originated from a woman between 40 and 55 years old with acute or convalescent COVID-19.

The rearrangement uses TRBV6-5 and TRBJ2-7; 8 bases agree with TRBD2. Trimming cost V 10 bases and J 2 bases; bases outside gene matches: 7. The CDR3 runs 13 residues. Germline loops: CDR1 MNHEY, CDR2 SVGAGI. The CDR3 region is CATTGGITYEQYV. CDR3 bases: TGTGCCACCACGGGAGGGATCACCTACGAGCAGTACGTC.

The V and J genes are TRBV6-1 and TRBJ2-1; 8 nucleotides align to TRBD2. With 1 base clipped from V and 2 bases from J, the junction kept 4 bases outside the gene matches. The CDR3 extends over 16 amino acids. Germline V gene lookup returns CDR1 MNHNS and CDR2 SASEGT. CDR3: CASSEGRGAPYNEQFF. DNA for the CDR3: TGTGCCAGCAGTGAAGGGCGGGGGGCCCCCTACAATGAGCAGTTCTTC.

The rearrangement uses TRBV6-2 or TRBV6-3 and TRBJ1-5; 8 positions agree with TRBD1. V was pared by 4 bases and J by 0 bases, with 14 bases of the junction left unmatched. The CDR3 has 19 residues. CDR1 and CDR2 from the germline V gene are MNHEY and SVGEGT. This CDR3 is CASSWNRQGTFISNQPQHF. In DNA, the CDR3 is TGTGCCAGCAGTTGGAATCGACAGGGGACCTTCATTAGCAATCAGCCCCAGCATTTT.

The chain couples TRBV10-3 to TRBJ2-7, with 10 bases that match TRBD1. The length of the CDR3 is 14 residues. J was trimmed by 5 bases and V by 4 bases; bases with no gene match: 5. CDR1 ENHRY and CDR2 SYGVKD come from the germline V gene. The chain's CDR3 is CAISASTGGNEQYV. DNA of the CDR3: TGTGCCATCAGTGCCTCGACAGGGGGCAACGAGCAGTACGTC.

This clone was recorded once. The J gene is TRBJ1-4, the V gene TRBV5-6; D may be TRBD1 (6 bases). The V and J ends lost 0 bases and 4 bases respectively, with 16 bases between them. Germline lookup yields CDR1 SGHDT and CDR2 YYEEEE. The CDR3 length is 17 residues. The DNA of the CDR3 is TGTGCCAGCAGCTTGGTAACAGGGTGGAGAAATAATGAAAAACTGTTTTTT. It encodes CASSLVTGWRNNEKLFF.

The V and J genes are TRBV6-6 and TRBJ1-3; D perhaps matches TRBD1 (6 bases). The germline V gene has CDR1 MNHNY and CDR2 SVGAGI (reference sequence). V lost 5 bases and J lost 0, with 14 bases in between. This CDR3 region has 16 residues. CDR3 DNA sequence: TGTGCCAGCAGTGGAGGACAGCGTCACTCTGGAAACACCATATATTTT. Its translation is CASSGGQRHSGNTIYF.

This chain uses TRBV5-1 with TRBJ2-3; TRBD2 aligns across 7 bases. This CDR3 comprises 15 residues. Unmatched junction bases numbered 5, after V lost 2 bases and J lost 2 bases. Per germline, CDR1 SGHRS and CDR2 YFSETQ. CDR3 region: CASSFGGTNTDTQYF. CDR3 nucleotide sequence: TGCGCCAGCAGCTTTGGGGGGACTAACACAGATACGCAGTATTTT.

The J gene is TRBJ2-5, the V gene TRBV9, with 12 nucleotides matching TRBD2. The germline V gene has CDR1 SGDLS and CDR2 YYNGEE. CDR3 length: 16 amino acids. The V and J ends lost 0 bases and 2 bases, in that order; junction bases with no gene match: 2. This chain's CDR3 is CASSVGLAGAQETQYF. CDR3 DNA: TGTGCCAGCAGCGTAGGACTAGCGGGGGCTCAAGAGACCCAGTACTTC.

V is TRBV11-2 and J is TRBJ2-5, with TRBD1 identical over 7 bases. Per the germline V gene, CDR1 is SGHAT and CDR2 is FQNNGV. This CDR3 is 14 amino acids long. Trimming took 5 bases from V and 5 from J; bases not matched to a gene: 8. The CDR3, as DNA: TGTGCCAGCAGCCGGACAGGAGCCCCGGAGACCCAGTACTTC. Translation gives CASSRTGAPETQYF.